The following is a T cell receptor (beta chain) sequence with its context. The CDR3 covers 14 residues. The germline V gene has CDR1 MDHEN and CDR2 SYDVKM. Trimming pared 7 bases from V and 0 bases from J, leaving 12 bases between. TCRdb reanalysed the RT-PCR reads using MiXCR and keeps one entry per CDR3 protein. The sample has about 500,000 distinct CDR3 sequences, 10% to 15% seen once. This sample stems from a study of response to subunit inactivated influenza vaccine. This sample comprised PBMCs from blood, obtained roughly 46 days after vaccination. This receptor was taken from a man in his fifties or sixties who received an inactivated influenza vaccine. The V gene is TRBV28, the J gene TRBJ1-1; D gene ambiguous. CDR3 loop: CASTSPGMNTEAFF. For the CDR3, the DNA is TGTGCCAGCACTTCTCCCGGGATGAACACTGAAGCTTTCTTT. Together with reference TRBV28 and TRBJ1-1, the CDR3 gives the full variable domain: DVKVTQSSRYLVKRTGEKVFLECVQDMDHENMFWYRQDPGLGLRLIYFSYDVKMKEKGDIPEGYSVSREKKERFSLILESASTNQTSMYLCASTSPGMNTEAFFGQGTRLTVV.